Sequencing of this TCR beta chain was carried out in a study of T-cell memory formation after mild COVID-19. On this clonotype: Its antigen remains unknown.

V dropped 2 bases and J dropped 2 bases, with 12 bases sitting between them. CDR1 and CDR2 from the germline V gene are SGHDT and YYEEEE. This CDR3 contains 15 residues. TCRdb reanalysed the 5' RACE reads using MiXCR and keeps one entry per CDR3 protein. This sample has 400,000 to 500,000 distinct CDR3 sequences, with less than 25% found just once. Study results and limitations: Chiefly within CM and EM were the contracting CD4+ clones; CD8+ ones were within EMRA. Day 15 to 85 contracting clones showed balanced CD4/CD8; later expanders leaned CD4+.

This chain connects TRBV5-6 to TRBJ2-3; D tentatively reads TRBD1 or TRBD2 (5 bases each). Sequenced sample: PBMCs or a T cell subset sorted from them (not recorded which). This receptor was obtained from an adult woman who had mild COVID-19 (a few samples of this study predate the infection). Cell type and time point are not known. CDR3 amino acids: CASSLADTVTDTQYF. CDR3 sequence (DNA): TGTGCCAGCAGCTTAGCGGACACCGTCACAGATACGCAGTATTTT.